These T cell receptor beta chains were read from a single sample in a study of radiation and T cells in renal cell carcinoma. Sequencing was performed with immunoSEQ multiplex PCR; in TCRdb, only in-frame clones are kept and a portion is missing. The sample lists about 140,000 clones, around four fifths seen once, with roughly a quarter in the top ten. The input for sequencing was blood, taken from a patient whose treatment included radiotherapy and nephrectomy. The receptors originated from a woman in her fifties or sixties with renal cell carcinoma. CDR3s include the opening cysteine and the closing phenylalanine or tryptophan. A D gene is named only where the DNA matches it firmly. Part of the rows lack a size; the others show once, few, many or a class for expanded clones.

size: once; D: NA; length: 15; J: TRBJ2-3; V: TRBV2; CDR3: CASVSRSSSTDTQYF; DNA: TGTGCCAGTGTTTCTCGAAGTTCTAGCACAGATACGCAGTATTTT
size: NA; D: TRBD1; length: 15; J: TRBJ1-5; V: TRBV5-5; CDR3: CASRRQGDSFQPQHF; DNA: TGTGCCAGCAGGAGACAGGGGGATTCTTTTCAGCCCCAGCATTTT
size: NA; D: TRBD2; length: 16; J: TRBJ2-3; V: TRBV29-1; CDR3: CSVEEQREGDLDTQYF; DNA: TGCAGCGTTGAAGAACAGCGGGAGGGGGACCTGGATACGCAGTATTTT
size: NA; D: NA; length: 11; J: TRBJ2-3; V: TRBV20-1; CDR3: CIPGGTDTQYF; DNA: TGCATCCCGGGGGGCACAGATACGCAGTATTTT
size: NA; D: NA; length: 16; J: TRBJ2-6; V: TRBV7-2; CDR3: CASSPGGFSGANVLTF; DNA: TGTGCCAGCAGCCCTGGAGGTTTCTCTGGGGCCAACGTCCTGACTTTC
size: NA; D: TRBD2; length: 18; J: TRBJ2-6; V: TRBV9; CDR3: CASSPGEGSPPGANVLTF; DNA: TGTGCCAGCAGCCCCGGGGAGGGTTCACCTCCTGGGGCCAACGTCCTGACTTTC
size: NA; D: NA; length: 13; J: TRBJ2-7; V: TRBV25-1; CDR3: CASSEGGSYEQYF; DNA: TGTGCCAGCAGTGAGGGGGGTTCCTACGAGCAGTACTTC
size: NA; D: NA; length: 12; J: TRBJ2-5; V: TRBV9; CDR3: CASSLYQETQYF; DNA: TGTGCCAGCAGCCTGTACCAAGAGACCCAGTACTTC
size: NA; D: TRBD1; length: 12; J: TRBJ1-2; V: TRBV7-9; CDR3: CASSPRTGAYTF; DNA: TGTGCCAGCAGCCCCCGGACAGGGGCCTACACCTTC
size: NA; D: NA; length: 16; J: TRBJ2-2; V: TRBV13; CDR3: CASSSTGFVNTGELFF; DNA: TGTGCCAGCAGCTCGACAGGCTTTGTTAACACCGGGGAGCTGTTTTTT
size: NA; D: TRBD1; length: 15; J: TRBJ1-4; V: TRBV19; CDR3: CASSISGQYNEKLFF; DNA: TGTGCCAGTAGTATCTCGGGACAGTATAATGAAAAACTGTTTTTT
size: NA; D: NA; length: 16; J: TRBJ2-1; V: TRBV30; CDR3: CAWGPGVEGSYNEQFF; DNA: TGTGCCTGGGGCCCGGGTGTAGAGGGATCCTACAATGAGCAGTTCTTC
size: once; D: NA; length: 13; J: TRBJ2-6; V: TRBV29-1; CDR3: CSVAGTGANVLTF; DNA: TGCAGCGTTGCGGGGACTGGGGCCAACGTCCTGACTTTC
size: NA; D: TRBD1; length: 14; J: TRBJ2-7; V: TRBV27; CDR3: CASRKTGLSHEQYF; DNA: TGTGCCAGCAGAAAGACAGGGTTGTCCCACGAGCAGTACTTC
size: NA; D: TRBD1; length: 11; J: TRBJ1-2; V: TRBV6-6; CDR3: CASRDRDGYTF; DNA: TGTGCCAGCAGGGACAGGGATGGCTACACCTTC
size: NA; D: NA; length: 14; J: TRBJ2-5; V: TRBV6-5; CDR3: CAYALKDTQETQYF; DNA: TGTGCCTACGCATTGAAGGATACCCAAGAGACCCAGTACTTC
size: NA; D: TRBD1; length: 18; J: TRBJ2-4; V: TRBV25-1; CDR3: CASSGGQGERWGKNIQYF; DNA: TGTGCCAGCAGCGGGGGACAGGGGGAACGCTGGGGCAAAAACATTCAGTACTTC
size: NA; D: NA; length: 14; J: TRBJ2-7; V: TRBV9; CDR3: CASSVSQLSYEQYF; DNA: TGTGCCAGCAGCGTAAGTCAGCTCTCCTACGAGCAGTACTTC
size: NA; D: NA; length: 13; J: TRBJ1-6; V: TRBV7-2; CDR3: CASSQPYGVPLHF; DNA: TGTGCCAGCAGCCAACCGTATGGCGTACCCCTCCACTTT
size: few; D: NA; length: 14; J: TRBJ1-4; V: TRBV19; CDR3: CASSIQPGGEKLFF; DNA: TGTGCCAGTAGTATCCAACCGGGCGGGGAAAAACTGTTTTTT
size: NA; D: NA; length: 12; J: TRBJ2-2; V: TRBV27; CDR3: CASRANTGELFF; DNA: TGTGCCAGCAGGGCCAACACCGGGGAGCTGTTTTTT
size: NA; D: TRBD1; length: 15; J: TRBJ1-1; V: TRBV28; CDR3: CASSSTGASNTEAFF; DNA: TGTGCCAGCAGTTCAACAGGGGCCTCGAACACTGAAGCTTTCTTT
size: once; D: NA; length: 13; J: TRBJ1-1; V: TRBV7-3; CDR3: CASSGTMNTEAFF; DNA: TGTGCCAGCTCTGGGACCATGAACACTGAAGCTTTCTTT